These T cell receptor beta chains were read from a single sample in a study of blood T cell repertoires in COVID-19. Profiling relied on immunoSEQ multiplex PCR, and the TCRdb table lists in-frame clones only, not all of them. The table lists 100,000 or so clones, 75% to 90% of them singletons. Sequencing was carried out using peripheral blood. All receptors derive from a woman in her seventies with active or convalescent COVID-19. CDR3s include the opening cysteine and the closing phenylalanine or tryptophan.

j_call v_call cdr3_aa
TRBJ1-4 TRBV15 CATGQGATNEKLFF
TRBJ2-4 TRBV5-1 CASSLGERLLAKNIQYF
TRBJ2-3 TRBV5-5 CASNVESTDTQYF
TRBJ2-1 TRBV4-1 CASSQAAGTSYNEQFF
TRBJ1-5 TRBV28 CASRMLTGYSNQPQHF
TRBJ2-7 TRBV29-1 CSVDEPGQGYEQYF
TRBJ2-1 TRBV29-1 CSAYGAGVNEQFF
TRBJ2-7 TRBV30 CAWNKGASATYEQYF
TRBJ1-5 TRBV28 CASSFWTNDNQPQHF
TRBJ2-5 TRBV7-2 CASSMGQAETQYF
TRBJ2-5 TRBV19 CASSLATQETQYF
TRBJ1-2 TRBV2 CASSERDRGRNYGYTF
TRBJ1-6 TRBV15 CATSRVLGEDSPLHF
TRBJ2-1 TRBV2 CASRITRDSSYNEQFF
TRBJ1-1 TRBV6-2/TRBV6-3 CASSSQGIGETEAFF
TRBJ2-3 TRBV5-6 CASSPREAGTTDTQYF
TRBJ2-1 TRBV10-3 CAISESSYEQFF
TRBJ2-6 TRBV27 CASSFSGRSSGANVLTF
TRBJ1-5 TRBV24-1 CATSGGGFNQPQHF
TRBJ2-2 TRBV5-1 CASTSRPGELFF
TRBJ1-2 TRBV19 CASTLRDKTYGYTF
TRBJ2-5 TRBV2 CASSGQLQETQYF
TRBJ2-3 TRBV7-2 CASSQDRTVGTQYF
TRBJ1-3 TRBV15 CATSRELGQGVGNTIYF
TRBJ2-1 TRBV20-1 CSASLAGVHNEQFF
TRBJ2-7 TRBV28 CASSFTGGLAYEQYF
TRBJ1-1 TRBV5-1 CASSPALTGGNTEAFF
TRBJ2-1 TRBV29-1 CSVPQRGDNEQFF
TRBJ2-7 TRBV30 CAWSVIHFSSYEQYF
TRBJ2-3 TRBV20-1 CSASVNRGDTQYF
TRBJ1-1 TRBV4-2 CASSQEGGTANTEAFF
TRBJ1-5 TRBV27 CASSSRAGGGNQPQHF
TRBJ2-5 TRBV7-9 CASSTGTGGLVETQYF
TRBJ2-7 TRBV7-6 CASSFGSYPTGPYEQYF
TRBJ2-7 TRBV14 CASSQRDRNSYEQYF
TRBJ2-7 TRBV2 CASSEGGYEQYF
TRBJ1-2 TRBV7-2 CASSLAVLGMGYGYTF
TRBJ1-1 TRBV6-2/TRBV6-3 CASSYPQGRTEAFF
TRBJ2-1 TRBV24-1 CATSESGTISNEQFF
TRBJ2-7 TRBV6-1 CASSDPGLGVRGEQYF
TRBJ1-1 TRBV5-4 CASSPTGGAGSEAFF